This T cell receptor (beta chain) was recorded in a study of blood T cell repertoires in COVID-19. Study at large: Acute-phase and convalescent COVID-19 samples originated in the United States, Italy and Spain. PBMCs, B-cell-depleted T cells, or T cells provided the cDNA or gDNA that made up the material.

Study processing details: Amplification of reference gene primers was used by the study to estimate nucleated cell counts. Clones were sequenced by immunoSEQ multiplex PCR, and TCRdb holds only the in-frame ones, with some missing. Clone size and V and J calls were adopted from that table, with D and trimming inferred from the DNA. Of 200,000 to 250,000 clones in the sample, under 85% were seen once. The V gene lost 6 bases and the J gene lost 7 bases, with 18 bases spanning the gap. The CDR3 has 13 residues. The germline V gene has CDR1 SQVTM and CDR2 ANQGSEA. Specimen: peripheral blood. V usage is TRBV29-1 and J usage is TRBJ1-2; tentative D call: TRBD1 (6 bases). The TCR comes from a human donor in a cohort sampled during active COVID-19. CDR3 coding DNA: TGCAGCGTCCTCCCTCAAGACAGGAGTGGCTACACCTTC. This codes for CSVLPQDRSGYTF. Supplemented by reference TRBV29-1 and TRBJ1-2, the full variable domain reads SAVISQKPSRDICQRGTSLTIQCQVDSQVTMMFWYRQQPGQSLTLIATANQGSEATYESGFVIDKFPISRPNLTFSTLTVSNMSPEDSSIYLCSVLPQDRSGYTFGSGTRLTVV.